One and the same sample provided the 11 T cell receptor beta chains below, sequenced in a study of glioma-infiltrating T cells. Amplification of TCR alpha and beta CDR3 regions from RNA used iRepertoire nested multiplex PCR. TCRdb reanalysed the multiplex PCR reads using MiXCR and keeps one entry per CDR3 protein. The data contain about 200,000 distinct CDR3 sequences, around 30% of them seen just once; the ten biggest clones take up 20% to 25%. Specimen: glioma tissue, nonneoplastic brain tissue, or PBMCs (not recorded which). The origin of the receptors is a human donor with low-grade glioma or glioblastoma, undergoing nonglioma brain surgery, or in good health (not recorded which).

Note on this clonotype: This could be a read error, since a much larger clone is one nucleotide away. DNA of the CDR3: TGCAGCGTTAGCCCGACGAGGGGGGGCGAGCAGTACTTC. Protein: CSVSPTRGGEQYF. The chain has TRBV20-1 and TRBJ2-7, with D possibly matching TRBD2 (7 bases). Per germline, CDR1 DFQATT and CDR2 SNEGSKA (reference sequence). CDR3 length equals 13 residues.

This clonotype was observed many times. V and J are TRBV7-6 and TRBJ2-3; a possible D gene is TRBD1 (6 bases). Germline CDR1 SGHVS, CDR2 FNYEAQ. V was trimmed by 5 bases and J by 5 bases, leaving 11 bases between them. The CDR3 contains 13 residues. CDR3 bases: TGTGCCAGCAGCCCAGGGGTGGTAGATACGCAGTATTTT. Amino acids: CASSPGVVDTQYF.

This clonotype was counted at least ten times. The chain carries TRBV15 and TRBJ1-2, with D unresolved. Germline-derived CDR1 and CDR2 are LNHNV and YYDKDF (reference sequence). CDR3 length: 14 residues. V lost 3 bases to trimming and J lost 3 bases, with 11 bases between them. The CDR3 spells CATSSGRQYYGYTF. The CDR3 region has the DNA TGTGCCACCAGCAGCGGCCGACAATACTATGGCTACACCTTC.

This sequence joins TRBV10-3 and TRBJ2-2, with 9 positions matching TRBD1. Germline V gene data show CDR1 as ENHRY and CDR2 as SYGVKD. The CDR3 contains 17 residues. Trimming at V came to 0 bases and at J to 1 base, leaving 3 bases not matched to a gene. The chain's CDR3 is CAISESKGQGNTGELFF. The DNA for the CDR3 is TGTGCCATCAGTGAGTCAAAGGGACAGGGGAACACCGGGGAGCTGTTTTTT.

This clonotype was detected many times. The DNA of the CDR3 is TGTGCCAGCAGCTTAGGGGCGTACAATGAGCAGTTCTTC. Protein product: CASSLGAYNEQFF. The chain joins TRBV13 to TRBJ2-1; D is uncertain. Germline V gene sequence: CDR1 PRHDT, CDR2 FYEKMQ (reference sequence). V was cut by 0 bases and J by 4 bases, with 4 bases left in between. The CDR3 length is 13 residues.

This clonotype was found many times. V and J are TRBV7-3 and TRBJ1-2, with D hard to call. The germline gives CDR1 SGHTA, CDR2 FQGTGA. The CDR3 extends over 13 amino acids. Trimming took 4 bases from V and 7 from J, leaving 13 bases between them. CDR3 sequence reads: CASSSLDYGGYTF. CDR3 DNA sequence: TGTGCCAGCAGCTCATTGGACTACGGTGGCTACACCTTC.

This clonotype was detected ten times or more. The chain uses TRBV14 and TRBJ2-1; the D gene is possibly TRBD2 (6 bases). V lost 2 bases and J lost 4, with 12 bases in between. Germline V CDR1 and CDR2: SGHDN, FVKESK. The CDR3 spans 15 residues. Here the CDR3 reads CASSQRDWGYNEQFF. The DNA for the CDR3 is TGTGCCAGCAGCCAAAGGGACTGGGGGTACAATGAGCAGTTCTTC.

The rearrangement links TRBV28 to TRBJ2-6; possibly TRBD1 for D (6 bases). CDR1 and CDR2 (germline): MDHEN, SYDVKM. This CDR3 comprises 15 residues. V shed 7 bases and J shed 0 bases, with 10 bases lying between them. The CDR3 DNA follows: TGTGCCAGCACAGGGGCTAACTCTGGGGCCAACGTCCTGACTTTC. Protein: CASTGANSGANVLTF.

The CDR3 nucleotides are TGTGCCAGCAGTGAATTCGGGCAAGGTGAAAAACTGTTTTTT. Its translation is CASSEFGQGEKLFF. The chain couples TRBV2 to TRBJ1-4; D is ambiguous. V lost 2 bases and J lost 7, with 11 bases in between. Per the germline V gene, CDR1 is SNHLY and CDR2 is FYNNEI. CDR3 length equals 14 residues.

This clonotype was seen ten or more times. The chain couples TRBV5-4 to TRBJ2-5, with 10 positions matching TRBD2. Germline values: CDR1 SGHNT, CDR2 YYREEE (reference sequence). This CDR3 has 16 residues. J was trimmed by 3 bases and V by 0 bases; bases with no gene match: 5. The CDR3: CASSLDSSGREETQYF. For the CDR3, the DNA is TGTGCCAGCAGCTTGGATAGCAGCGGGAGGGAAGAGACCCAGTACTTC.

This clonotype was seen at least ten times. The rearrangement links TRBV6-1 to TRBJ2-6, with D unresolved. V lost 8 bases and J 3 bases, leaving 8 bases between the germline ends. The CDR3 totals 13 residues. Germline assignment: CDR1 MNHNS and CDR2 SASEGT. This CDR3 reads CASRTVGANVLTF. CDR3 sequence (DNA): TGTGCCAGCCGGACGGTTGGGGCCAACGTCCTGACTTTC.